This T cell receptor (beta chain) is from a study of control samples from healthy donors and cancer patients. The CDR3 consists of 10 residues. V dropped 5 bases and J dropped 6 bases, with 2 bases sitting between them. Germline V gene sequence: CDR1 DFQATT, CDR2 SNEGSKA (reference sequence). Measured with immunoSEQ multiplex PCR; TCRdb has only the in-frame clones, and not every one. The profile shows fewer than 120,000 clones, over 75% of them singletons. The sequence derives from a woman in her sixties with lung cancer. The chain is built from TRBV20-1 and TRBJ1-6, with D unclear. Sequences were obtained from PBMCs. In nucleotides, the CDR3 is TGCAGTGCTCTTAATTCACCCCTCCACTTT. Its translation is CSALNSPLHF.